The 21 T cell receptor beta chains below were found in one sample sequenced in a study of blood T cell repertoires in COVID-19. The repertoire was sequenced with immunoSEQ multiplex PCR; TCRdb's copy has only in-frame clones and lacks some. The data hold 100,000 to 150,000 clones, with about 85% observed a single time. The sample was peripheral blood. The receptor set was obtained from a man aged 40-50 years with active or convalescent COVID-19.

This chain joins TRBV6-6 and TRBJ2-5, with 8 bases matching TRBD2. Looked up from germline, CDR1 is MNHNY and CDR2 is SVGAGI (reference sequence). This CDR3 has 14 residues. With 0 bases clipped from V and 9 bases from J, the junction kept 6 bases outside the gene matches. CDR3 DNA: TGTGCCAGCAGTTACTCTGGGTCGGGAGGGGCCCAGTACTTC. This translates into CASSYSGSGGAQYF.

The J gene is TRBJ2-3, the V gene TRBV12-5, with TRBD1 identical over 11 bases. In germline, CDR1 is LGHNT, CDR2 FRNRAP. Trimming removed 0 bases from V and 8 bases from J; junction bases left unmatched: 4. The CDR3 consists of 15 residues. The DNA for the CDR3 is TGTGCTAGTGGTTTGGTACAAGGACAGGGGGCTACGCAGTATTTT. It codes for CASGLVQGQGATQYF.

V usage is TRBV6-2 or TRBV6-3 and J usage is TRBJ1-2, with a possible D match to TRBD1 (5 bases). V lost 4 bases to trimming and J lost 4 bases, with 16 bases between them. This CDR3 has 15 amino acids. Germline V gives CDR1 MNHEY, CDR2 SVGEGT. The CDR3: CASSSQGILPYGYTF. The CDR3 DNA follows: TGTGCCAGCAGTTCCCAGGGTATCCTTCCCTATGGCTACACCTTC.

J is TRBJ2-2 and V is TRBV9; no clear D. CDR1 and CDR2 (germline): SGDLS, YYNGEE. Trimming left V 0 bases short and J 4 bases short, with 10 bases between. This CDR3 region has 15 residues. CDR3 DNA: TGTGCCAGCAGCGTAGGCCCGTATAGCACCGGGGAGCTGTTTTTT. Its protein is CASSVGPYSTGELFF.

The chain's CDR3 is CASSQVQGTQETQYF. CDR3 nucleotides: TGTGCCAGCAGCCAAGTCCAGGGGACGCAAGAGACCCAGTACTTC. J is TRBJ2-5 and V is TRBV4-2, with D tentatively TRBD1 (6 bases). The CDR3 loop spans 15 amino acids. The ends were cut back, 1 base at V and 2 bases at J, with 11 bases in the middle. Germline CDR1 is LGHNA and CDR2 is YNFKEQ.

In its sample, this clone was seen a few times. The V call is TRBV29-1, the J call TRBJ2-6; TRBD1 matches at 7 bases. Trimming removed 4 bases from V and 0 bases from J; junction bases left unmatched: 6. Looked up from germline, CDR1 is SQVTM and CDR2 is ANQGSEA. This CDR3 has 16 amino acids. The CDR3 sequence: CSVGQGPSSGANVLTF. The CDR3 nucleotides read TGCAGCGTTGGACAGGGTCCCAGCTCTGGGGCCAACGTCCTGACTTTC.

The chain couples TRBV19 to TRBJ2-3; a weak D match, TRBD2 (6 bases). The CDR3 has 15 residues. The germline gives CDR1 LNHDA, CDR2 SQIVND (reference sequence). Trimming shortened V by 5 bases and J by 0 bases, and 12 bases separated the two germline ends. CDR3 DNA sequence: TGTGCCAGTAGTGAGAGCGGGCTAAGCACAGATACGCAGTATTTT. Amino acid sequence: CASSESGLSTDTQYF.

The chain uses TRBV12-5 and TRBJ1-3; 8 bases match TRBD1. CDR1 LGHNT and CDR2 FRNRAP come from the germline V gene. Losses at the gene ends were 9 bases for V and 2 bases for J; bases not matched to a gene: 3. The CDR3 is made up of 13 amino acids. This chain's CDR3 is CASRGPAGNTIYF. CDR3 bases: TGTGCTAGCAGGGGGCCTGCTGGAAACACCATATATTTT.

The chain is built from TRBV5-1 and TRBJ2-3; TRBD1 agrees at 7 bases. The V and J ends lost 6 bases and 4 bases, in that order; junction bases with no gene match: 8. CDR3 size: 14 residues. In germline, CDR1 is SGHRS, CDR2 YFSETQ. The CDR3 nucleotides are TGCGCCAGCACTTCACAGGGGACGGCAGATACGCAGTATTTT. It specifies CASTSQGTADTQYF. Full variable domain (outside the CDR3, taken from reference TRBV5-1 and TRBJ2-3): KAGVTQTPRYLIKTRGQQVTLSCSPISGHRSVSWYQQTPGQGLQFLFEYFSETQRNKGNFPGRFSGRQFSNSRSEMNVSTLELGDSALYLCASTSQGTADTQYFGPGTRLTVL.

J is TRBJ2-2 and V is TRBV5-4; 7 bases are a match to TRBD1. The CDR3 consists of 15 residues. Germline V gives CDR1 SGHNT, CDR2 YYREEE (reference sequence). V gave up 6 bases and J gave up 4 bases; unmatched junction bases: 9. The CDR3 DNA follows: TGTGCCAGCACCAAGACAGGGTCGGGCACCGGGGAGCTGTTTTTT. Encoded protein: CASTKTGSGTGELFF.

The chain recombines TRBV7-2 with TRBJ1-2; 8 bases agree with TRBD1. Per the germline V gene, CDR1 is SGHTA and CDR2 is FQGNSA. The CDR3 loop spans 14 amino acids. The J segment lost 2 bases and the V segment lost 5 bases, leaving 4 bases of the junction unmatched. The CDR3 loop is CASSARTGNYGYTF. The CDR3, as DNA: TGTGCCAGCAGCGCTAGGACAGGGAACTATGGCTACACCTTC.

CDR3 protein: CASNTGTGLQETQYF. In nucleotides, the CDR3 is TGTGCCAGCAACACCGGGACAGGCCTTCAAGAGACCCAGTACTTC. The V call is TRBV3-1 (or the pseudogene TRBV3-2), the J call TRBJ2-5; 8 bases are a match to TRBD1. With V trimmed by 7 bases and J by 2 bases, 9 bases remained unmatched. Germline values: CDR1 LGHDT, CDR2 YNNKEL (reference sequence). CDR3 size: 15 residues.

The chain links TRBV5-1 to TRBJ1-2; D possibly corresponds to TRBD1 (5 bases). Per germline, CDR1 SGHRS and CDR2 YFSETQ. This CDR3 region has 14 residues. V gave up 0 bases and J gave up 3 bases, with 9 bases separating them. CDR3 in amino acids: CASSLVSRDYGYTF. In nucleotides, the CDR3 is TGCGCCAGCAGCTTGGTGAGCAGGGACTATGGCTACACCTTC.

The genes are TRBV5-6 and TRBJ1-4; D remains ambiguous. V gave up 1 base and J gave up 3 bases, with 7 bases separating them. Germline CDR1 SGHDT, CDR2 YYEEEE. The CDR3 is made up of 14 amino acids. CDR3 bases: TGTGCCAGCAGCTTGTGGACTGCTAATGAAAAACTGTTTTTT. Translating gives CASSLWTANEKLFF.

The J gene is TRBJ2-7, the V gene TRBV6-6, with 13 bases matching TRBD2. Germline trimming cut 5 bases from V and 3 bases from J; bases unmatched to any gene: 10. The CDR3 is made up of 17 amino acids. Germline V gene lookup returns CDR1 MNHNY and CDR2 SVGAGI (reference sequence). CDR3 bases: TGTGCCAGCAGTCCCCTCAGACTAGCGGGGGGCATCTACGAGCAGTACTTC. This gives the protein CASSPLRLAGGIYEQYF.

CDR3 nucleotide sequence: TGTGCCAGCAGCCAAGGGGTCCTGACAAGTAATTCACCCCTCCACTTT. This codes for CASSQGVLTSNSPLHF. The chain employs TRBV3-1 (or the pseudogene TRBV3-2) and TRBJ1-6; no reliable D call. The CDR3 spans 16 residues. V was shortened by 1 base and J by 6 bases, with 13 bases between the two germline ends. Germline values: CDR1 LGHDT, CDR2 YNNKEL (reference sequence).

The chain carries TRBV5-6 and TRBJ2-7; 8 bases fit TRBD1. The CDR3 sequence is 13 residues long. The germline CDR1 and CDR2 sequences are SGHDT and YYEEEE. The V and J ends lost 8 bases and 2 bases, in that order; junction bases with no gene match: 6. The CDR3 bases are TGTGCCAGTACAGACAGGGGCGCCTACGAGCAGTACTTC. It encodes CASTDRGAYEQYF.

This rearrangement joins TRBV10-3 to TRBJ2-7; possibly TRBD1 for D (7 bases). V lost 6 bases and J lost 6, with 18 bases in between. Germline loops: CDR1 ENHRY, CDR2 SYGVKD. The CDR3 sequence is 14 residues long. The CDR3: CAIRRTGLGGEQYF. In nucleotides, the CDR3 is TGTGCCATCAGGCGGACAGGTCTGGGAGGCGAGCAGTACTTC.

The J gene is TRBJ2-2, the V gene TRBV20-1; D might be TRBD2 (6 bases). V gave up 3 bases and J gave up 7 bases, with 18 bases separating them. The germline CDR1 and CDR2 sequences are DFQATT and SNEGSKA (reference sequence). The CDR3 spans 15 residues. DNA of the CDR3: TGCAGTGCTAGTGCCCCTGGGCGGGGAGACGGGGAGCTGTTTTTT. Translating it yields CSASAPGRGDGELFF.

The gene calls are TRBV3-1 (or the pseudogene TRBV3-2) and TRBJ2-3, with D possibly matching TRBD1 (5 bases). CDR1 and CDR2 (germline): LGHDT, YNNKEL (reference sequence). Trimming took 0 bases from V and 1 from J, leaving 11 bases between them. The CDR3 has 16 amino acids. The CDR3: CASSQDPGARTDTQYF. The CDR3 bases are TGTGCCAGCAGCCAAGATCCTGGGGCCCGCACAGATACGCAGTATTTT.

The chain is built from TRBV2 and TRBJ2-2; 7 bases map to TRBD1. This CDR3 contains 14 residues. Germline lookup yields CDR1 SNHLY and CDR2 FYNNEI. V was clipped by 6 bases and J by 7 bases; unmatched bases: 8. Here the CDR3 DNA reads TGTGCCAGCAGGCCAACAGGGGTGGGCGGGGAGCTGTTTTTT. Translated: CASRPTGVGGELFF.